This record covers a single T cell receptor (beta chain). The antigen remains unidentified. V lost 2 bases to trimming and J lost 11 bases; unmatched junction nucleotides: 4. This CDR3 region has 14 residues. Germline V gene sequence: CDR1 MNHNY, CDR2 SVGAGI (reference sequence). The sample comes from a study of cytomegalovirus exposure and HLA in healthy donors. Primers: 60 Vbeta forward and 13 Jbeta reverse. Some clones are missing from TCRdb's copy, which holds only in-frame ones; the method was immunoSEQ multiplex PCR. The sample has more than 150,000 clones; about four fifths are singletons. Study observations and caveats: An observed cluster of highly shared sequence variants was recorded as a likely sequencing artifact.

The material sequenced was PBMCs. This rearrangement joins TRBV6-6 to TRBJ1-6, with 9 bases aligning to TRBD1. This sequence was found in a woman in her 50s in good health and CMV-seropositive. This CDR3 reads CASSYDRGVPPLHF. DNA for the CDR3: TGTGCCAGCAGTTACGACAGGGGGGTGCCACCCCTCCACTTT.